Shown below are 15 T cell receptor beta chains from a single sample sequenced in a study of T cell responses to AZD1222 COVID-19 vaccine. Profiling relied on immunoSEQ multiplex PCR, and the TCRdb table lists in-frame clones only, not all of them. The sample holds 130,000 to 150,000 clones, around 84% seen once. The sequences come from peripheral blood, collected 28 days after the second AZD1222 dose. These receptors were taken from an adult who received the AZD1222 COVID-19 vaccine.

The chain couples TRBV18 to TRBJ1-5; a weak D match, TRBD1 (5 bases). Trimming shortened V by 2 bases and J by 9 bases, and 14 bases separated the two germline ends. Germline lookup yields CDR1 KGHSH and CDR2 LQKENI. CDR3 length: 14 residues. The DNA of the CDR3 is TGTGCCAGCTCACCAGGGCAGGGAGCATGGCCCCAGCATTTT. Protein sequence: CASSPGQGAWPQHF.

This rearrangement joins TRBV4-2 to TRBJ1-5, with D uncertain. Trimming left V 1 base short and J 0 bases short, with 13 bases between. The CDR3 loop spans 17 amino acids. Germline V lookup: CDR1 LGHNA, CDR2 YNFKEQ. The CDR3 DNA follows: TGTGCCAGCAGCCAAGTAGGAACGGAGATTAGCAATCAGCCCCAGCATTTT. Its translation: CASSQVGTEISNQPQHF.

The CDR3 region is CASSQEGQGLAGLPSYEQYF. CDR3 nucleotides: TGTGCCAGCAGCCAAGAAGGACAGGGACTAGCGGGCCTTCCCTCCTACGAGCAGTACTTC. This chain joins TRBV3-1 (or the pseudogene TRBV3-2) and TRBJ2-7; 12 nucleotides agree with TRBD2. Germline lookup yields CDR1 LGHDT and CDR2 YNNKEL (reference sequence). The J segment lost 0 bases and the V segment lost 0 bases, leaving 12 bases of the junction unmatched. The CDR3 has 20 residues.

Only a few counts were recorded for this clone. The V gene is TRBV6-5, the J gene TRBJ1-2, with TRBD1 matching over 11 bases. The V gene end was trimmed by 2 bases and the J gene end by 7 bases; junction bases not matched to a gene: 0. The CDR3 runs 13 residues. Looked up from germline, CDR1 is MNHEY and CDR2 is SVGAGI. This CDR3 reads CASSYGTGGGYTF. In DNA, the CDR3 is TGTGCCAGCAGTTACGGGACAGGGGGTGGCTACACCTTC.

The chain has TRBV6-5 and TRBJ1-5; D possibly corresponds to TRBD1 (6 bases). Germline CDR1 reads MNHEY; CDR2 reads SVGAGI. The CDR3 is made up of 13 amino acids. With 5 bases removed from V and 4 bases from J, the gap between germline ends came to 9 bases. The CDR3 loop is CASSRQDNQPQHF. The CDR3 bases are TGTGCCAGCAGTCGACAGGATAATCAGCCCCAGCATTTT.

The chain is built from TRBV9 and TRBJ2-5, with D maybe TRBD1 (6 bases). This CDR3 is 15 amino acids long. Trimming removed 4 bases from V and 4 bases from J, with 17 bases in between. Per the germline V gene, CDR1 is SGDLS and CDR2 is YYNGEE. CDR3 region: CASSPWKGERETQYF. CDR3 nucleotide sequence: TGTGCCAGCAGCCCCTGGAAGGGGGAGAGAGAGACCCAGTACTTC.

The chain combines TRBV4-1 with TRBJ1-2; perhaps TRBD1 as D (6 bases). CDR3 size: 16 residues. The germline V and J ends were trimmed by 0 bases and 1 base, with 12 bases remaining between them. Germline CDR1 is MGHRA and CDR2 is YSYEKL. The CDR3 here is CASSQESGQSNYGYTF. The CDR3 nucleotides are TGCGCCAGCAGCCAAGAGTCTGGACAGAGTAACTATGGCTACACCTTC.

This clone showed up just a few times. CDR3 sequence reads: CASSGQIGTGETYTDTQYF. The CDR3 coding sequence is TGTGCCAGCAGCGGACAGATCGGGACCGGGGAGACCTACACAGATACGCAGTATTTT. The rearrangement joins TRBV13 to TRBJ2-3, with D possibly TRBD1 on 6 matching bases. The CDR3 runs to 19 residues. Per germline, CDR1 PRHDT and CDR2 FYEKMQ (reference sequence). V was pared by 5 bases and J by 2 bases, with 26 bases between.

This clone showed up just once. CDR3 protein: CASSSNSGELFF. The CDR3 nucleotides read TGTGCCAGCAGTTCAAACTCCGGGGAGCTGTTTTTT. The genes are TRBV7-8 and TRBJ2-2; the D is unclear. The germline V gene has CDR1 SGHVS and CDR2 FQNEAQ. V was pared by 6 bases and J by 6 bases, with 8 bases between. This CDR3 is built from 12 residues.

CDR3 residues: CASSLALTEQFF. In DNA form, the CDR3 reads TGTGCCAGCAGCTTGGCCTTGACAGAGCAGTTCTTC. The chain joins TRBV7-2 to TRBJ2-1; D is undetermined. Trimming stripped 3 bases from V and 10 bases from J, with 10 bases between. From germline, CDR1 is SGHTA and CDR2 FQGNSA. The CDR3 sequence is 12 residues long.

This sequence joins TRBV11-3 and TRBJ2-1; maybe TRBD2 (5 bases). The CDR3 runs 15 residues. The germline gives CDR1 SGHNT, CDR2 YENEEA. The V gene lost 1 base and the J gene lost 0 bases, with 7 bases spanning the gap. CDR3 amino acids: CASSLGESSYNEQFF. CDR3 sequence (DNA): TGTGCCAGCAGCTTAGGGGAGAGCTCCTACAATGAGCAGTTCTTC.

The rearrangement uses TRBV10-3 and TRBJ1-3; D perhaps matches TRBD1 (5 bases). V lost 3 bases and J 2 bases, leaving 14 bases between the germline ends. Germline V lookup: CDR1 ENHRY, CDR2 SYGVKD. CDR3 length: 16 amino acids. The CDR3 DNA is TGTGCCATCAGTGATTCGGCAGGGCTAGCTGGAAACACCATATATTTT. Translating gives CAISDSAGLAGNTIYF.

V usage is TRBV4-2 and J usage is TRBJ1-1; D gene unclear. CDR3 length: 14 residues. V lost 0 bases, J lost 1 base, and 6 bases lay in between. CDR1 and CDR2 from the germline V gene are LGHNA and YNFKEQ. The CDR3 coding sequence is TGTGCCAGCAGCCAAGACAGACAGAACACTGAAGCTTTCTTT. Translating gives CASSQDRQNTEAFF.

The V call is TRBV6-4, the J call TRBJ2-1; weak D call: TRBD1 (6 bases). The CDR3 has 15 amino acids. Germline values: CDR1 MRHNA, CDR2 SNTAGT. V lost 0 bases and J lost 6, with 12 bases in between. CDR3 sequence (DNA): TGTGCCAGCAGTGACTCGCCGGACAGTCGCAATGAGCAGTTCTTC. Amino acids: CASSDSPDSRNEQFF.

The chain employs TRBV29-1 and TRBJ1-1; D remains unclear. CDR3 length: 13 amino acids. V lost 4 bases, J lost 2 bases, and 11 bases lay in between. Germline lookup yields CDR1 SQVTM and CDR2 ANQGSEA. The CDR3 sequence: CSVGREINTEAFF. The CDR3 bases are TGCAGCGTTGGCCGGGAGATAAACACTGAAGCTTTCTTT.